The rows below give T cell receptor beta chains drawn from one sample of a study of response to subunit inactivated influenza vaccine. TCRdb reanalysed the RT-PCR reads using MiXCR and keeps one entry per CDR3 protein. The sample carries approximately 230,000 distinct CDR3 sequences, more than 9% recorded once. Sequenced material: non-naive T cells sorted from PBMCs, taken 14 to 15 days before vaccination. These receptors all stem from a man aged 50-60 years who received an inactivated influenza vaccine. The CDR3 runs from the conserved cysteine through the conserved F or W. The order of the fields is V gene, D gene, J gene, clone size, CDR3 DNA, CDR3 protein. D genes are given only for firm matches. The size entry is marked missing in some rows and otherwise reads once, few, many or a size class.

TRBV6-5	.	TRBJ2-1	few	TGTGCCAGCCGGGACACCTACAATGAGCAGTTCTTC	CASRDTYNEQFF
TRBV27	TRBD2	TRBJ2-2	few	TGTGCCAGCAGTCCCGTAGCGGGGGTAGGCGCCGGGGAGCTGTTTTTT	CASSPVAGVGAGELFF
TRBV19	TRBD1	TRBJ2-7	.	TGTGCCAGTAGAGGACCGGGACAGGGTCCCGAGCAGTACTTC	CASRGPGQGPEQYF
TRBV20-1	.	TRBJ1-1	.	TGCAGTGCTACTCCCTTGGGGGGGGGCACTGAAGCTTTCTTT	CSATPLGGGTEAFF
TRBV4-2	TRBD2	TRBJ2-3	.	TGTGCCAGCAGCCAAATGGGACTAGCATTCAATACGCAGTATTTT	CASSQMGLAFNTQYF
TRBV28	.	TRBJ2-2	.	TGTGCCAGCACCCTGAGGGGGGGCCGGGACACCGGGGAGCTGTTTTTT	CASTLRGGRDTGELFF
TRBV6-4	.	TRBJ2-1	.	TGTGCCAGCACCAAAGGACAGATCGGGCAGTTCTTC	CASTKGQIGQFF
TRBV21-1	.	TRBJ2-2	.	TGTGCCAGCAGCAGATCAAATTCCGGGACAGGGGACACCGGGGAGCTGTTTTTT	CASSRSNSGTGDTGELFF
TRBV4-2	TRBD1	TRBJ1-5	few	TGTGCCAGCAGCCAGGGACAGGATTCGGAGCCCCAGCATTTT	CASSQGQDSEPQHF
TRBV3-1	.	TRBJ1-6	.	TGTGCCAGCAGCGTGGGGCTTCAGGGTAGTGTTTCACCCCTCCACTTT	CASSVGLQGSVSPLHF
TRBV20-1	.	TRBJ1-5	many	TGCAGTGCTACCCCACAGGGCCCCAAGAATCAGCCCCAGCATTTT	CSATPQGPKNQPQHF
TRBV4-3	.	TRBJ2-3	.	TGCGCCAGCAGCCAAGTTTTCAGTAGCGGCACAGATACGCAGTATTTT	CASSQVFSSGTDTQYF
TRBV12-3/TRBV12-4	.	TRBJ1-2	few	TGTGCCAGCAGTCAACCAGGGGAAGGCTACACCTTC	CASSQPGEGYTF
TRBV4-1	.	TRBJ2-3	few	TGCGCCAGCAGCCGCGTCACAGATACGCAGTATTTT	CASSRVTDTQYF
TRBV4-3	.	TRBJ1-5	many	TGCGCCAGCAGCCCCTTTCTCGATCAGCCCCAGCATTTT	CASSPFLDQPQHF
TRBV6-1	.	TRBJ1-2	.	TGTGCCAGCAGTGAAGCTAGGGCTAGGGGCTACACCTTC	CASSEARARGYTF
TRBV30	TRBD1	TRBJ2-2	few	TGTGCCTGGAGTCAGGGGGCGAGAGCCGGGGAGCTGTTTTTT	CAWSQGARAGELFF
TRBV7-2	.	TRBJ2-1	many	TGTGCCAGCAGCTTAGCAGTAGGGCATAGCTCCTACAATGAGCAGTTCTTC	CASSLAVGHSSYNEQFF
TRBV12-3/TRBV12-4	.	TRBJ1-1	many	TGTGCCAGCAGTTTACGGGCTACCTTGAACACTGAAGCTTTCTTT	CASSLRATLNTEAFF
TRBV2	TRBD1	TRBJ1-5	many	TGTGCCAGCAAGGGACAGGGACGACAGCCCCAGCATTTT	CASKGQGRQPQHF
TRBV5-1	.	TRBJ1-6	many	TGCGCCAGCAGCCCTGGACAAGGAAATTCACCCCTCCACTTT	CASSPGQGNSPLHF
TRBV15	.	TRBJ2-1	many	TGTGCCACCAGCCGAACAGGGACTGAGCAGTTCTTC	CATSRTGTEQFF
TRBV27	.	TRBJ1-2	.	TGTGCCAGCAGGGGGATAGACTATGGCTACACCTTC	CASRGIDYGYTF
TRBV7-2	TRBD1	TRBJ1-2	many	TGTGCCAGCAGCGTTGGACAGGGGCATGGCTACACCTTC	CASSVGQGHGYTF
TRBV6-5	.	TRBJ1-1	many	TGTGCCAGCAGTTACGGACCGAGAACCTCGGGGAACACTGAAGCTTTCTTT	CASSYGPRTSGNTEAFF
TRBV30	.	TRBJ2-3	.	TGTGCCTGGAGTGTACCACAGGGAAGGACAGATACGCAGTATTTT	CAWSVPQGRTDTQYF
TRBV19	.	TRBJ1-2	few	TGTGCCAGTAGTAGAAAACCACACCAAAACTATGGCTACACCTTC	CASSRKPHQNYGYTF
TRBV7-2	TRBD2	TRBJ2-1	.	TGTGCCAGCAGCCCGGGGGGGGGGATATACTCCTACAATGAGCAGTTCTTC	CASSPGGGIYSYNEQFF
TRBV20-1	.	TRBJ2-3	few	TGCAGTGCCAGAGGGGCCCGGGATACGCAGTATTTT	CSARGARDTQYF
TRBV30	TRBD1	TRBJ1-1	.	TGTGCCTGGAGTGTCCACAGGACAGGGGGCACTGAAGCTTTCTTT	CAWSVHRTGGTEAFF
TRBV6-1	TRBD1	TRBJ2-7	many	TGTGCCAGCAGTACCTCAACCGGGACAGTACTCTACGAGCAGTACTTC	CASSTSTGTVLYEQYF
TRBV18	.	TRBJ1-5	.	TGTGCCAGCTCACCAGTAGGGTTGGAGAGAATAGTGCATTTT	CASSPVGLERIVHF
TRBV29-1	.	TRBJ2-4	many	TGCAGCGTTACGATGAAACTGATGGCCAAAAACATTCAGTACTTC	CSVTMKLMAKNIQYF
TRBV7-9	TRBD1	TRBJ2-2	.	TGTGCCAGCAGCCAGGGACAGTTTAACACCGGGGAGCTGTTTTTT	CASSQGQFNTGELFF
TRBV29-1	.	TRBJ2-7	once	TGCAGCGTTGTGCCAGGGGACCAAATCGGCGAGCAGTACTTC	CSVVPGDQIGEQYF
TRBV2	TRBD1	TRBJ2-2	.	TGTGCCAGCACCGAGGACAGGGGGCATCACGGGGAGCTGTTTTTT	CASTEDRGHHGELFF
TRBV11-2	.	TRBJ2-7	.	TGTGCCAGCAGCTTATCGAGGCAAATAATAACCTACGAGCAGTACTTC	CASSLSRQIITYEQYF
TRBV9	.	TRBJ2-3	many	TGTGCCAGCAGCGTATTCGCGGCTAGCACAGATACGCAGTATTTT	CASSVFAASTDTQYF
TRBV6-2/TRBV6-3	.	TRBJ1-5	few	TGTGCCAGCAGTTACTCGAGTTATAACAGGCGTCATGTGTCTGATTGGCAGCCCCAGCATTTT	CASSYSSYNRRHVSDWQPQHF
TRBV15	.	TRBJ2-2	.	TGTGCCACCAGCAGAGTATCGGGCCTGGACACCGGGGAGCTGTTTTTT	CATSRVSGLDTGELFF
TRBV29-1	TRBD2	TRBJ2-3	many	TGCAGCGTTGAACTAGCGGGGGTCTTT	CSVELAGVF
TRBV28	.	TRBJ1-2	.	TGTGCCAGCAGTTGGGGTGTCTATGGCTACACCTTC	CASSWGVYGYTF
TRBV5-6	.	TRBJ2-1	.	TGTGCCAGCAGCTTGGTCCCGAGGGGCAATGAGCAGTTCTTC	CASSLVPRGNEQFF
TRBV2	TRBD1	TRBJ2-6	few	TGTGCCAGCAGTCGAGACTTAGGACAGGGTTCAGGGGCCAACGTCCTGACTTTC	CASSRDLGQGSGANVLTF
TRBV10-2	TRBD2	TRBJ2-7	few	TGCGCCAGCAGTGAGGTAGGGCTAGCGGATGCACTTGACGAGCAGTACTTC	CASSEVGLADALDEQYF